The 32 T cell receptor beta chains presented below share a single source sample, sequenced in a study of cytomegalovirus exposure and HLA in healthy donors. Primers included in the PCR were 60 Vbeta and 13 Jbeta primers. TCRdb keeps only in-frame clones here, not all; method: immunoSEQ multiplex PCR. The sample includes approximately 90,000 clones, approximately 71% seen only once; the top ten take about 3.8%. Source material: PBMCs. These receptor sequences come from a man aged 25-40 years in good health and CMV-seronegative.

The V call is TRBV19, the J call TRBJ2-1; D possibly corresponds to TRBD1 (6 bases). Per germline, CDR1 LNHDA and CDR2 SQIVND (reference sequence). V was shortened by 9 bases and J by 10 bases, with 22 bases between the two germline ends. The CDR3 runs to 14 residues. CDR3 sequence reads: CASRQVSSGNEQFF. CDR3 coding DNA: TGTGCCAGCAGACAGGTCTCGTCGGGCAACGAGCAGTTCTTC.

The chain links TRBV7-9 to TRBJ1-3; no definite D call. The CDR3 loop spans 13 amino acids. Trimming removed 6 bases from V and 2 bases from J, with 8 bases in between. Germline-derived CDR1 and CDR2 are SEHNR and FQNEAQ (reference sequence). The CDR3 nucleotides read TGTGCCAGCAGGGGCGGGGCTGGAAACACCATATATTTT. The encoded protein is CASRGGAGNTIYF.

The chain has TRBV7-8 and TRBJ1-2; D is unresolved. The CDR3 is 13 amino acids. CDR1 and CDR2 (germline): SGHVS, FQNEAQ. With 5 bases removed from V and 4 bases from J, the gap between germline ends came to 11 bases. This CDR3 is CASSPGSLYGYTF. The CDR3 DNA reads TGTGCCAGCAGCCCAGGCAGCCTCTATGGCTACACCTTC. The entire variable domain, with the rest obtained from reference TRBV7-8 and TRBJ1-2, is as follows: GAGVSQSPRYKVAKRGQDVALRCDPISGHVSLFWYQQALGQGPEFLTYFQNEAQLDKSGLPSDRFFAERPEGSVSTLKIQRTQQEDSAVYLCASSPGSLYGYTFGSGTRLTVV.

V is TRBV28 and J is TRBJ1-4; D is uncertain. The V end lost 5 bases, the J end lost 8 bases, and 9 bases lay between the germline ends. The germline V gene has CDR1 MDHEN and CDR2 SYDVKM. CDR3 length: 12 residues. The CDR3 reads CASSGRPEKLFF. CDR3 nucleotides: TGTGCCAGCAGTGGGAGACCCGAAAAACTGTTTTTT.

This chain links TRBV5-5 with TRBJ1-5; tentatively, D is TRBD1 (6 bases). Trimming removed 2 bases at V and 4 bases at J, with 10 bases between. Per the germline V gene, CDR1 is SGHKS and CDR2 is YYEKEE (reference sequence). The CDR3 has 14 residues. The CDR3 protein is CASSFGTTNQPQHF. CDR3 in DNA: TGTGCCAGCAGCTTTGGGACAACGAATCAGCCCCAGCATTTT.

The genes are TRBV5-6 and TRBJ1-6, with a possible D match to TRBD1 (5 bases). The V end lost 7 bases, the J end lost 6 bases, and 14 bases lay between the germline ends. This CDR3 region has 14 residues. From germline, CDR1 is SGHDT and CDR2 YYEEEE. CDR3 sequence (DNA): TGTGCCAGCGAACCGGGACTTTCTAATTCACCCCTCCACTTT. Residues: CASEPGLSNSPLHF. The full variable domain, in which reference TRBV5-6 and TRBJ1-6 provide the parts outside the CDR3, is DAGVTQSPTHLIKTRGQQVTLRCSPKSGHDTVSWYQQALGQGPQFIFQYYEEEERQRGNFPDRFSGHQFPNYSSELNVNALLLGDSALYLCASEPGLSNSPLHFGNGTRLTVT.

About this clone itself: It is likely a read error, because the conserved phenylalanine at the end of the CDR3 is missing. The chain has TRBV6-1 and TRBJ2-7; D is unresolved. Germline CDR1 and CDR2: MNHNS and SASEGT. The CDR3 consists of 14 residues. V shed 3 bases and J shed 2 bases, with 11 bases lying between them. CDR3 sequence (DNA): TGTGCCAGCAGTGACAGGTTAAAAACCTACGAGCAGTACCTC. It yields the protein CASSDRLKTYEQYL.

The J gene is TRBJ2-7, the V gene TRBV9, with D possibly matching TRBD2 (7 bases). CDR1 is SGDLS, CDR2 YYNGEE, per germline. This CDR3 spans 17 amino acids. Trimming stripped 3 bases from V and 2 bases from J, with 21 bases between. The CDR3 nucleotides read TGTGCCAGCAGCGAGGGGGGGGCGACATTCACAGCCTACGAGCAGTACTTC. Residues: CASSEGGATFTAYEQYF.

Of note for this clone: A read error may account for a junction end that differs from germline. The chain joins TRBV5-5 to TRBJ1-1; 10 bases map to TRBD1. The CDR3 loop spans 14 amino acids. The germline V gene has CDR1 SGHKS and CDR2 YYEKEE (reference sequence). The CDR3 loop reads CANSSWTGGTEAFF. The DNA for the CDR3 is TGTGCCAACAGCTCCTGGACAGGGGGCACTGAAGCTTTCTTT. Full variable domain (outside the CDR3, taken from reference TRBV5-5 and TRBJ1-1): DAGVTQSPTHLIKTRGQQVTLRCSPISGHKSVSWYQQVLGQGPQFIFQYYEKEERGRGNFPDRFSARQFPNYSSELNVNALLLGDSALYLCANSSWTGGTEAFFGQGTRLTVV.

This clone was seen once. The CDR3 coding sequence is TGTGCCAGCATGGCAGGGAACACCGGGGAGCTGTTTTTT. This translates into CASMAGNTGELFF. The V gene is TRBV6-6, the J gene TRBJ2-2, with no clear D. There are 13 residues in the CDR3. The V end was cut by 7 bases, the J end by 1 base, with 7 bases between. The germline CDR1 and CDR2 sequences are MNHNY and SVGAGI (reference sequence).

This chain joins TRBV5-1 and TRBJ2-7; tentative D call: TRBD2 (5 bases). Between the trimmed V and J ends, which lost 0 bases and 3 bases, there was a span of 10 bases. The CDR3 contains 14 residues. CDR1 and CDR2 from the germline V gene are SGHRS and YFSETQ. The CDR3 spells CASSLGGKNYEQYF. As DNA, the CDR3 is TGCGCCAGCAGCTTGGGAGGGAAGAACTACGAGCAGTACTTC.

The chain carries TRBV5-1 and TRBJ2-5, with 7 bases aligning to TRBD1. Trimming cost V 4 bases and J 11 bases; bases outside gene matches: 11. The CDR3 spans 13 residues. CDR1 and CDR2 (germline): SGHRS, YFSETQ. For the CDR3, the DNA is TGCGCCAGCAGCACAGGGGACCCTGAGGAGCAGTACTTC. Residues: CASSTGDPEEQYF.

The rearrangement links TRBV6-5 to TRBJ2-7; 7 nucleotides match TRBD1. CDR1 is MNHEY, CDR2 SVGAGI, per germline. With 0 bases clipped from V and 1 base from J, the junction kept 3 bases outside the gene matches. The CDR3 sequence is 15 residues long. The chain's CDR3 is CASSYSGDSSYEQYF. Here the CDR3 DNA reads TGTGCCAGCAGTTACTCGGGGGACAGTTCCTACGAGCAGTACTTC.

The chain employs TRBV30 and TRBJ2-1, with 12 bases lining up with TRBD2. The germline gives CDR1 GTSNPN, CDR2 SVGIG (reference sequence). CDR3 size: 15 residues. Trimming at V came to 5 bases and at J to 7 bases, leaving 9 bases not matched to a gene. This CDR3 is CAWGHKGLAGNEQFF. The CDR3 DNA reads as TGTGCCTGGGGACACAAAGGACTAGCGGGAAATGAGCAGTTCTTC.

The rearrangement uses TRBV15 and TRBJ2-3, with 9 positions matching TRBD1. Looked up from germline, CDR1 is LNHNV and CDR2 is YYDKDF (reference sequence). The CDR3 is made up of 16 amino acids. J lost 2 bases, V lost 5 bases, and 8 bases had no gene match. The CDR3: CATSPGWDRDTDTQYF. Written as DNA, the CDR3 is TGTGCCACCAGCCCCGGTTGGGACAGGGACACAGATACGCAGTATTTT.

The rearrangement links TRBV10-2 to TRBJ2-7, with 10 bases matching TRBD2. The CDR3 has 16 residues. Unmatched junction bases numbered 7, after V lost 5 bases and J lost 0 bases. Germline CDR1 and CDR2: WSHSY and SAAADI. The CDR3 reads CASSYRAGGVSYEQYF. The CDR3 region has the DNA TGCGCCAGCAGTTACCGAGCGGGGGGGGTCTCCTACGAGCAGTACTTC.

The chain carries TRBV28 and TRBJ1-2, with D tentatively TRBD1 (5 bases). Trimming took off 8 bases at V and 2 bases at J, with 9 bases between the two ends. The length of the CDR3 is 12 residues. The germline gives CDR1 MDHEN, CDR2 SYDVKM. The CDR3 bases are TGTGCCAGCGGTCCAGGGAACTATGGCTACACCTTC. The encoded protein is CASGPGNYGYTF.

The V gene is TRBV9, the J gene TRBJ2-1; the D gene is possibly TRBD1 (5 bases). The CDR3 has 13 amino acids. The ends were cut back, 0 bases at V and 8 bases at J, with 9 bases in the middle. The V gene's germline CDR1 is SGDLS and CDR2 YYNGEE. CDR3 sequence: CASSVAGIDEQFF. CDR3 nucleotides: TGTGCCAGCAGCGTAGCAGGGATCGATGAGCAGTTCTTC.

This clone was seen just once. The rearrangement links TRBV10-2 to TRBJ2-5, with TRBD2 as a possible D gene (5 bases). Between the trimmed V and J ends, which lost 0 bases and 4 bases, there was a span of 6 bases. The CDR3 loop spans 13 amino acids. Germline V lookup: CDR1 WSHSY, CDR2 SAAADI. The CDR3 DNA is TGCGCCAGCAGTGAGTCAGGAGGAGAGACCCAGTACTTC. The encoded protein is CASSESGGETQYF.

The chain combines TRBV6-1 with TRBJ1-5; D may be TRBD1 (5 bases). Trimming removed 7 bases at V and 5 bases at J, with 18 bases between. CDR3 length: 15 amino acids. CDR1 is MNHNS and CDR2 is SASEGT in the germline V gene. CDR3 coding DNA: TGTGCCAGCACCGAGTTCGGGGGACGGGATCAGCCCCAGCATTTT. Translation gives CASTEFGGRDQPQHF.

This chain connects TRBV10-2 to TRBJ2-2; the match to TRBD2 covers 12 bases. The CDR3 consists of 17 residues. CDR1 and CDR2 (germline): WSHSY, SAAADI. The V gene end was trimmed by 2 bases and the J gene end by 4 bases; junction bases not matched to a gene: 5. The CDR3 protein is CASSEGGLAGRTGELFF. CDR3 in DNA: TGCGCCAGCAGTGAGGGTGGACTAGCGGGGCGCACCGGGGAGCTGTTTTTT.

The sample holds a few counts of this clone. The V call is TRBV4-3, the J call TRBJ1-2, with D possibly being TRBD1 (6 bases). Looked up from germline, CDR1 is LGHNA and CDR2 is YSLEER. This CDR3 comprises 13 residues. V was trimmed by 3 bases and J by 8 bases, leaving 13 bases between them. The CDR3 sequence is CASSHTGSYGYTF. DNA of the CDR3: TGCGCCAGCAGCCATACAGGGTCCTACGGCTACACCTTC.

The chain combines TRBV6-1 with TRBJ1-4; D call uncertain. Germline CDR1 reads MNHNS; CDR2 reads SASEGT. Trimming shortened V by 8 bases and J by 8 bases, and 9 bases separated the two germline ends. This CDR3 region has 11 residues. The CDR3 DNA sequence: TGTGCCAGCTTCGCCGGGGAAAAACTGTTTTTT. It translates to CASFAGEKLFF.

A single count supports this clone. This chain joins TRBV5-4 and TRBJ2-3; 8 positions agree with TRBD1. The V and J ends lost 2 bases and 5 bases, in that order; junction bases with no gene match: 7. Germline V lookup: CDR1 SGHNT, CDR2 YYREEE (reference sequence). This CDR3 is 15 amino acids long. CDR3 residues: CASSFQGALVDTQYF. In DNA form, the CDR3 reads TGTGCCAGCAGCTTCCAGGGGGCGCTGGTAGATACGCAGTATTTT.

The CDR3 DNA reads as TGTGCCAGCAGTCCGGACAGCCACTATGGCTACACCTTC. Encoded protein: CASSPDSHYGYTF. The chain links TRBV28 to TRBJ1-2; the D gene is possibly TRBD1 (6 bases). Germline values: CDR1 MDHEN, CDR2 SYDVKM. The length of the CDR3 is 13 residues. Between the trimmed V and J ends, which lost 5 bases and 3 bases, there was a span of 10 bases.

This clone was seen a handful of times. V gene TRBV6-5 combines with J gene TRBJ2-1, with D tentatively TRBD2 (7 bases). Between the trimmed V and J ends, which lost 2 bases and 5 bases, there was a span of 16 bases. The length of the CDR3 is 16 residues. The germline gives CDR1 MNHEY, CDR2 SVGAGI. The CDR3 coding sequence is TGTGCCAGCAGTTACCTCGGCGGGGGCATCCACAATGAGCAGTTCTTC. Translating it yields CASSYLGGGIHNEQFF.

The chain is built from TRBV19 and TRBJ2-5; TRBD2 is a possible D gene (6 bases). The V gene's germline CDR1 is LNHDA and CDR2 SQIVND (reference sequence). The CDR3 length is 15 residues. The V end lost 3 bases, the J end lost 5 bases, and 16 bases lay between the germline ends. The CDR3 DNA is TGTGCCAGTAGTATGGTCGGGTCGGGAGACGAGACCCAGTACTTC. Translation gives CASSMVGSGDETQYF.

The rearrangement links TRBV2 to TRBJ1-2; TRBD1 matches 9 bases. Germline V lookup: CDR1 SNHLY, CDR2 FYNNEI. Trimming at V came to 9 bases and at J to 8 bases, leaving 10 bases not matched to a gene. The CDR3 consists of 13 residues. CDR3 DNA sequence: TGTGCCAGTCGACCGGGACAGGGAGGCGGCTACACCTTC. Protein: CASRPGQGGGYTF.

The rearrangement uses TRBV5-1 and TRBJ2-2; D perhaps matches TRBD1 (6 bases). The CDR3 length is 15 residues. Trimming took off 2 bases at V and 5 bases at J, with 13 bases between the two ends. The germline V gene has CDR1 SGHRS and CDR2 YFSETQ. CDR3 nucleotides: TGCGCCAGCAGCTTCCAAGGGGGACGGACCGGGGAGCTGTTTTTT. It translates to CASSFQGGRTGELFF. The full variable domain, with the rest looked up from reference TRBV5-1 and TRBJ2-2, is KAGVTQTPRYLIKTRGQQVTLSCSPISGHRSVSWYQQTPGQGLQFLFEYFSETQRNKGNFPGRFSGRQFSNSRSEMNVSTLELGDSALYLCASSFQGGRTGELFFGEGSRLTVL.

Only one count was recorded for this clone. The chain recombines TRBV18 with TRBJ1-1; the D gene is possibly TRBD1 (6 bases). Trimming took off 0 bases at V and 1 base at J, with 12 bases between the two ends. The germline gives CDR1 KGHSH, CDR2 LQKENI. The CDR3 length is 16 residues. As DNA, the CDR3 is TGTGCCAGCTCACCACCGGGTCAGGGGTCGAACACTGAAGCTTTCTTT. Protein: CASSPPGQGSNTEAFF.

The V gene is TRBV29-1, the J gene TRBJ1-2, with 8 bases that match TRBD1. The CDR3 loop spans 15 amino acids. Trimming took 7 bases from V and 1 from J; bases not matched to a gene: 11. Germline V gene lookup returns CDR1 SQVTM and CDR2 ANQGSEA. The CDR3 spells CSARQGRGVNYGYTF. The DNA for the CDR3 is TGCAGCGCTAGACAGGGGCGAGGGGTTAACTATGGCTACACCTTC.

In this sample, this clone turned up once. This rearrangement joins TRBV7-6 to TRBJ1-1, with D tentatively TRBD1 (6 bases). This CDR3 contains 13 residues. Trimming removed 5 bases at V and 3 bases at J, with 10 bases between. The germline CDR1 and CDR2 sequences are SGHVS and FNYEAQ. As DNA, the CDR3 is TGTGCCAGCAGCCACAGGGTTGACACTGAAGCTTTCTTT. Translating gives CASSHRVDTEAFF. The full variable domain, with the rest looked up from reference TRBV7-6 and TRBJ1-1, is GAGVSQSPRYKVTKRGQDVALRCDPISGHVSLYWYRQALGQGPEFLTYFNYEAQQDKSGLPNDRFSAERPEGSISTLTIQRTEQRDSAMYRCASSHRVDTEAFFGQGTRLTVV.